The 5 T cell receptor beta chains below come from one sample, sequenced in a study of cytotoxic CD8 clonotypes in ibrutinib-treated CLL. Assay used: immunoSEQ multiplex PCR; TCRdb lists only in-frame clones, some missing. The sample shows more than 200,000 clones, 79% of them seen only once. Specimen: PBMCs, collected after 12 months of ibrutinib treatment. All receptors come from a human donor with chronic lymphocytic leukemia.

This sequence joins TRBV9 and TRBJ2-1; the match to TRBD2 covers 7 bases. Germline CDR1 reads SGDLS; CDR2 reads YYNGEE. The V segment lost 3 bases and the J segment 6 bases; nucleotides outside the gene matches: 12. The CDR3 loop spans 16 amino acids. DNA for the CDR3: TGTGCCAGCAGCGCTCCCGGTTTTCGGGGGGTCAATGAGCAGTTCTTC. Amino acid sequence: CASSAPGFRGVNEQFF.

This clone was counted a few times. The gene calls are TRBV10-2 and TRBJ2-1, with D possibly TRBD2 on 6 matching bases. CDR1 and CDR2 (germline): WSHSY, SAAADI. V was pared by 2 bases and J by 8 bases, with 19 bases between. CDR3 length: 16 residues. The CDR3 region has the DNA TGCGCCAGCAGTGAGGTCGGTAGCGGCCTTCGCGATGAGCAGTTCTTC. It specifies CASSEVGSGLRDEQFF.

The chain combines TRBV4-1 with TRBJ1-1; D uncertain. The V end lost 1 base, the J end lost 1 base, and 1 base lay between the germline ends. This CDR3 has 12 residues. Germline lookup yields CDR1 MGHRA and CDR2 YSYEKL. CDR3 loop: CASSQANTEAFF. The CDR3 region has the DNA TGCGCCAGCAGCCAAGCGAACACTGAAGCTTTCTTT.

This clone was counted ten times or more. The V call is TRBV4-1, the J call TRBJ1-2; D call uncertain. The CDR3 spans 13 residues. Per germline, CDR1 MGHRA and CDR2 YSYEKL. With 5 bases removed from V and 2 bases from J, the gap between germline ends came to 9 bases. The CDR3 region has the DNA TGCGCCAGCAGCGACACGAGAAACTATGGCTACACCTTC. Protein sequence: CASSDTRNYGYTF.

This rearrangement joins TRBV10-3 to TRBJ2-3; 9 positions agree with TRBD2. From germline, CDR1 is ENHRY and CDR2 SYGVKD. This CDR3 region has 20 residues. V dropped 2 bases and J dropped 0; count of bases not matched to a gene: 15. CDR3 in DNA: TGTGCCATCAGTGAGCCGCTAAGGACTAGCGCCCTAGCCAGCACAGATACGCAGTATTTT. Its translation: CAISEPLRTSALASTDTQYF.